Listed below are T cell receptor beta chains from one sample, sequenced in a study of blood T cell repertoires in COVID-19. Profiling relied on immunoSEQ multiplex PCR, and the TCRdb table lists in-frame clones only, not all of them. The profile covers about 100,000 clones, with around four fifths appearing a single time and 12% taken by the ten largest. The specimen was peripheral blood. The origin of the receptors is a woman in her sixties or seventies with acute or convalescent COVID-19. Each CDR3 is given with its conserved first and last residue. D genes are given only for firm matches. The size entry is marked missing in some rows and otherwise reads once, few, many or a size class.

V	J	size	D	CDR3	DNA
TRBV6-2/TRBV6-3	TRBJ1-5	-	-	CASSYSISQPQHF	TGTGCCAGCAGTTACTCGATTAGTCAGCCCCAGCATTTT
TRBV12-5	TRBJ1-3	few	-	CASGFTGTPPLSGNTIYF	TGTGCTAGTGGTTTTACCGGGACACCTCCACTCTCTGGAAACACCATATATTTT
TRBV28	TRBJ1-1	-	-	CAGGGTLNTEAFF	TGTGCCGGCGGCGGGACTTTGAACACTGAAGCTTTCTTT
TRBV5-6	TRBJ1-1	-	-	CASSPVVFGTEAFF	TGTGCCAGCAGCCCCGTTGTGTTCGGCACTGAAGCTTTCTTT
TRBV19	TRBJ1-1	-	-	CASSISILEAFEAFF	TGTGCCAGTAGTATTTCAATCTTGGAGGCTTTTGAAGCTTTCTTT
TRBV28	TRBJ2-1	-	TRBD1	CASSPPGQGTYNEQFF	TGTGCCAGCAGTCCCCCGGGACAGGGGACTTACAATGAGCAGTTCTTC
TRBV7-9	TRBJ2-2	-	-	CASSSLGAGELFF	TGTGCCAGCAGCTCCCTCGGGGCCGGGGAGCTGTTTTTT
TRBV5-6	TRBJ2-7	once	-	CASSLIQSYEQYF	TGTGCCAGCAGCCTCATACAGAGCTACGAGCAGTACTTC
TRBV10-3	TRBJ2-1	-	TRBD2	CAIRLLAGGNNEQFF	TGTGCCATCAGGTTACTAGCGGGGGGAAACAATGAGCAGTTCTTC
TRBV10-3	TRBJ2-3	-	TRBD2	CAISETSGGTDTQYF	TGTGCCATCAGTGAGACTAGCGGGGGCACAGATACGCAGTATTTT
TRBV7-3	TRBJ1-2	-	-	CASSLLGSFFGGYTF	TGTGCCAGCAGCTTATTGGGCAGCTTCTTCGGTGGCTACACCTTC
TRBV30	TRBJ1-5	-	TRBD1	CAFSGQANQPQHF	TGTGCCTTCTCGGGACAGGCCAATCAGCCCCAGCATTTT
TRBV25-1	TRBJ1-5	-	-	CASSEYQGEQPQHF	TGTGCCAGCAGTGAATACCAGGGCGAACAGCCCCAGCATTTT
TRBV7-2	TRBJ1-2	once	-	CASSPGRAEGYTF	TGTGCCAGCAGCCCGGGCAGGGCGGAGGGCTACACCTTC
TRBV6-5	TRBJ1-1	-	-	CASSYAEMNTEAFF	TGTGCCAGCAGTTACGCGGAAATGAACACTGAAGCTTTCTTT
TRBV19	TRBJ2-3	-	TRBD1	CATAGTGIGDTQYF	TGTGCCACCGCCGGGACAGGGATCGGAGATACGCAGTATTTT
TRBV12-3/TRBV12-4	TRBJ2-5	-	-	CASSFRETQYF	TGTGCCAGCAGTTTCCGAGAGACCCAGTACTTC
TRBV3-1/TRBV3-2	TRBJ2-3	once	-	CASSLEQRTDTQYF	TGTGCCAGCAGCCTAGAACAGCGCACAGATACGCAGTATTTT
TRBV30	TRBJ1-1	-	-	CAWSQGLNTEAFF	TGTGCCTGGAGCCAGGGGTTAAACACTGAAGCTTTCTTT
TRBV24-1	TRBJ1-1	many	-	CATSEGALTEAFF	TGTGCCACCAGTGAGGGGGCGCTCACTGAAGCTTTCTTT
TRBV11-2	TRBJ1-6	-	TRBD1	CASSTGTVNSPLHF	TGTGCCAGCAGTACCGGGACAGTAAATTCACCCCTCCACTTT
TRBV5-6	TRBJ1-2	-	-	CASRPPGNPNYGYTF	TGTGCCAGCAGACCACCAGGGAACCCAAACTATGGCTACACCTTC
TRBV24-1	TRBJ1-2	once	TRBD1	CATSEDDRAGYGYTF	TGTGCCACCAGTGAAGACGACAGGGCGGGCTATGGCTACACCTTC
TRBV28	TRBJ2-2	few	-	CASSLAGNTGELFF	TGTGCCAGCAGTTTAGCGGGGAACACCGGGGAGCTGTTTTTT
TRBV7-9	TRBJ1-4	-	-	CASSLGWGTGSDEKLFF	TGTGCCAGCAGCTTGGGGTGGGGTACAGGGAGTGATGAAAAACTGTTTTTT
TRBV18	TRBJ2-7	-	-	CASSPGQRSSYEQYF	TGTGCCAGCTCACCTGGACAGAGGAGCTCCTACGAGCAGTACTTC
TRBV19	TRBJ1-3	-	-	CASTPAGGFGNTIYF	TGTGCCAGTACCCCTGCGGGGGGTTTTGGAAACACCATATATTTT
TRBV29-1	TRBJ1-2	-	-	CSVEEGRGRGYTF	TGCAGCGTTGAAGAGGGCAGGGGTAGAGGCTACACCTTC
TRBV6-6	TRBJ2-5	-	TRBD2	CASSPGLAGVYQETQYF	TGTGCCAGCAGTCCAGGACTAGCGGGGGTTTACCAAGAGACCCAGTACTTC
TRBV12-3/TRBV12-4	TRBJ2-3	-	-	CASSFYYSDTQYF	TGTGCCAGCAGTTTTTACTACTCAGATACGCAGTATTTT
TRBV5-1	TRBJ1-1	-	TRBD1	CASSFLTGDTEAFF	TGCGCCAGCAGCTTCCTGACAGGGGATACTGAAGCTTTCTTT
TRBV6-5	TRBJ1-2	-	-	CASRSGDGYGYTF	TGTGCCAGCAGGTCAGGGGACGGCTATGGCTACACCTTC